The 8 T cell receptor beta chains below were found in one sample sequenced in a study of vaccination and CD4 T cells after COVID-19. Treatment defined: roughly 10-day PBMC culture with coronavirus spike peptide pools or control peptides (ViraFEST assay). These receptors lack a known antigen. Researchers used the Oncomine TCR Beta short-read assay to sequence DNA from cultured CD4+ T cells. One entry per CDR3 protein, called by TCRdb with MiXCR from the PCR reads. The data contain tens of thousands of distinct CDR3 sequences, approximately 50% of them singletons. Sequences were obtained from CD4+ T cells from blood, cultured in vitro. All receptors derive from a human donor who had recovered from COVID-19.

The rearrangement uses TRBV19 and TRBJ1-1, with 7 nucleotides matching TRBD1. V shed 9 bases, J shed 1 base, and the junction held 5 bases outside the gene matches. This CDR3 is 13 amino acids long. Germline V gives CDR1 LNHDA, CDR2 SQIVND (reference sequence). The CDR3 DNA is TGTGCCAGCGAGAACAGGGGGAACACTGAAGCTTTCTTT. This codes for CASENRGNTEAFF.

Only a few counts were recorded for this clonotype. An end of the junction differs from the germline gene, which may be a read error. The chain links TRBV20-1 to TRBJ1-5; D unclear. Germline assignment: CDR1 DFQATT and CDR2 SNEGSKA (reference sequence). CDR3 length: 12 residues. The CDR3 loop is CSARGENQPQHF. CDR3 DNA: TGCAGTGCAAGAGGTGAGAATCAGCCCCAGCATTTT.

The chain has TRBV6-1 and TRBJ1-1; TRBD1 agrees at 10 bases. V gave up 5 bases and J gave up 4 bases; unmatched junction bases: 7. Per the germline V gene, CDR1 is MNHNS and CDR2 is SASEGT. The CDR3 is made up of 15 amino acids. The CDR3 DNA follows: TGTGCCAGCAGTCCCGTGACAGGGGGCCTCACTGAAGCTTTCTTT. As protein: CASSPVTGGLTEAFF.

V usage is TRBV19 and J usage is TRBJ1-2; D remains unclear. The germline V gene has CDR1 LNHDA and CDR2 SQIVND (reference sequence). This CDR3 comprises 14 residues. Trimming cost V 8 bases and J 6 bases, with 19 bases left between them. CDR3 sequence reads: CASGPWGIGDGYTF. CDR3 coding DNA: TGTGCCAGTGGCCCGTGGGGTATCGGGGATGGCTACACCTTC.

A single count supports this clonotype. The rearrangement joins TRBV7-2 to TRBJ2-2; no definite D call. Trimming stripped 4 bases from V and 10 bases from J, with 16 bases between. Germline V CDR1 and CDR2: SGHTA, FQGNSA. This CDR3 region has 14 residues. The CDR3: CASSSQITGMELFF. The DNA for the CDR3 is TGTGCCAGCAGCTCTCAGATAACCGGTATGGAGCTGTTTTTT.

This chain joins TRBV2 and TRBJ2-7; D call uncertain. CDR3 length equals 11 residues. The V end lost 1 base, the J end lost 7 bases, and 5 bases lay between the germline ends. From germline, CDR1 is SNHLY and CDR2 FYNNEI. The chain's CDR3 is CASSEGWEQYF. The CDR3 DNA is TGTGCCAGCAGTGAAGGCTGGGAGCAGTACTTC.

The chain combines TRBV10-2 with TRBJ1-1; unclear D gene. V was clipped by 10 bases and J by 4 bases, with 16 bases between them. The CDR3 has 13 residues. Germline loops: CDR1 WSHSY, CDR2 SAAADI. The CDR3 region has the DNA TGCGCCAACCATTTGAAGGACGGCACTGAAGCTTTCTTT. Translating it yields CANHLKDGTEAFF.

In this sample, this clonotype turned up once. The gene calls are TRBV6-2 or TRBV6-3 and TRBJ2-7; D possibly corresponds to TRBD1 (6 bases). Deletions cut 4 bases from V and 5 bases from J, with 9 bases between. The CDR3 has 12 amino acids. CDR1 is MNHEY, CDR2 SVGEGT, per germline. The chain's CDR3 is CASSLQGNEQYF. The CDR3 bases are TGTGCCAGCAGTTTACAGGGAAACGAGCAGTACTTC.